Listed below are T cell receptor beta chains from one sample, sequenced in a study of CD8 T cells in ankylosing spondylitis. A single record per CDR3 protein comes from TCRdb applying MiXCR to the 5' RACE reads. This table has around 250,000 distinct CDR3 sequences, roughly 10% appearing once. Source material: blood, either unsorted or a sorted T cell fraction (not recorded which). These receptors all stem from a male donor with ankylosing spondylitis or in good health (not recorded which). Both conserved end residues are part of each CDR3. The D gene is left open where the match is weak. Size is stated for part of the rows, as once, few or many counts, or as a class when the clone is expanded.

V	J	size	D	DNA	CDR3
TRBV10-3	TRBJ1-2	many	-	TGTGCCATCAGTGTACGGGCCACCGATGGCTACACCTTC	CAISVRATDGYTF
TRBV5-1	TRBJ2-7	many	TRBD1	TGCGCCAGCAGCGCAACAGGGGGCTACGAGCAGTACTTC	CASSATGGYEQYF
TRBV6-2/TRBV6-3	TRBJ2-3	few	-	TGTGCCAGCAGTTACTCGACCCCCAGCGCGGGAACAGAGCCGCAGTATTTT	CASSYSTPSAGTEPQYF
TRBV19	TRBJ1-4	-	TRBD1	TGTGCCAGTAGTCCGGGACAGGCCATTGAAAAACTGTTTTTT	CASSPGQAIEKLFF
TRBV12-3/TRBV12-4	TRBJ2-5	many	TRBD1	TGTGCCAGCAGCCTCTGGACAGGGGGGAAAGAGACCCAGTACTTC	CASSLWTGGKETQYF
TRBV12-3/TRBV12-4	TRBJ2-3	many	-	TGTGCCAGCAGTTCCCGGAGGGGGGCTTCCACAGATACGCAGTATTTT	CASSSRRGASTDTQYF
TRBV10-3	TRBJ2-1	many	TRBD2	TGTGCCATCAGGGCACAGCGGGGGGGCCTCGATGAGCAGTTCTTC	CAIRAQRGGLDEQFF
TRBV13	TRBJ2-2	few	TRBD1	TGTGCCAGCAGCCCAGGACGGACAGGGAGTCTCGGGGAGCTGTTTTTT	CASSPGRTGSLGELFF
TRBV9	TRBJ2-3	many	TRBD2	TGTGCCAGCAGCTCCACACTAGCGGGTACCACAGATACGCAGTATTTT	CASSSTLAGTTDTQYF
TRBV12-3/TRBV12-4	TRBJ2-1	many	TRBD1	TGTGCCAGCAGTTTAGGACAGGGAAGTTACGATGAGCAGTTCTTC	CASSLGQGSYDEQFF
TRBV5-1	TRBJ2-1	many	TRBD1	TGCGCCAGCAGCTTAGACGGACAGGGGTTAGGGCATGAGCAGTTCTTC	CASSLDGQGLGHEQFF
TRBV27	TRBJ2-1	many	TRBD2	TGTGCCAGCAGTTTAGACGGGAGGGGGAGAAATGAGCAGTTCTTC	CASSLDGRGRNEQFF
TRBV2	TRBJ2-7	-	-	TGTGCCAGCAGTGAAGATGCCAGAAACGAGCAGTACTTC	CASSEDARNEQYF
TRBV4-1	TRBJ2-1	many	-	TGTGCCAGCAGCCCGGCACTAGGTGCTTACAATGAGCAGTTCTTC	CASSPALGAYNEQFF
TRBV29-1	TRBJ2-2	-	TRBD1	TGCAGCGCAGTGACAGGGATTCGGTACACCGGGGAGCTGTTTTTT	CSAVTGIRYTGELFF
TRBV5-1	TRBJ1-2	many	-	TGCGCCAGCCAACCCATGGACGGATTCTATGGCTACACCTTC	CASQPMDGFYGYTF
TRBV20-1	TRBJ1-1	many	TRBD1	TGCAGTGCTAGAGCCCCAGGGGGCAGTGTCTTT	CSARAPGGSVF
TRBV24-1	TRBJ1-2	-	TRBD1	TGTGCCACCAGTGATCCGGGACAGACCTATGGCTACACCTTC	CATSDPGQTYGYTF
TRBV5-1	TRBJ2-3	many	TRBD1	TGCGCCAGCAGCGAGACAGGGGTCACAGATACGCAGTATTTT	CASSETGVTDTQYF
TRBV12-3/TRBV12-4	TRBJ2-3	many	-	TGTGCCAGCGGAGCAGGGGGGCGGACAGATACGCAGTATTTT	CASGAGGRTDTQYF
TRBV7-2	TRBJ2-5	few	-	TGTGCCAGCAGCCGGCGAGTTCTTGAAGAGACCCAGTACTTC	CASSRRVLEETQYF
TRBV7-8	TRBJ2-1	many	TRBD2	TGTGCCAGCCTAGCGGGATTGAACCTTGAGCAGTTCTTC	CASLAGLNLEQFF
TRBV29-1	TRBJ2-2	many	-	TGCAGCGTTATGGTCTCGCCGGTCACCGGGGAGCTGTTTTTT	CSVMVSPVTGELFF
TRBV20-1	TRBJ1-6	many	-	TGCAGTGCTCCCCTATATACAGAATATTCACCCCTCCACTTT	CSAPLYTEYSPLHF
TRBV20-1	TRBJ2-1	-	TRBD2	TGCAGCACGTCCCGGACTAGCTCCTACAATGAGCAGTTCTTC	CSTSRTSSYNEQFF
TRBV28	TRBJ2-7	-	-	TGTGCCAGCAGTAGCGTCGCCCCGATCTGGGACACGGCCTACGAGCAGTACTTC	CASSSVAPIWDTAYEQYF
TRBV12-3/TRBV12-4	TRBJ1-1	many	TRBD1	TGTGCCAGCAGTTCTAGGGACAGGGGACGGGGTGAAGCTTTCTTT	CASSSRDRGRGEAFF